This TCR beta chain was sequenced during a study of blood T cell repertoires in COVID-19 (dated by TCRdb to about 2020). For context, the study as a whole: Collaborator samples came from the United States, Italy and Spain and covered acute and convalescent phases of COVID-19. Where available, HLA class I and class II types were taken from metadata supplied by the sample provider and were not determined by assay-based typing. Sample metadata almost always included a de-identified subject ID, COVID-19 status, age in years and sex. The repertoires were released in a freely available public database meant as a resource for research on the immune response to SARS-CoV-2. The material from the prospective study consisted of cDNA or gDNA derived from T cells, B-cell-depleted T cells, or PBMCs. Deeply sampled blood TCRbeta repertoires from subjects exposed to, actively infected with, or recovered from COVID-19 were included in the dataset. The samples were drawn from the first 160 participants of the ongoing ImmuneRACE study and from under 1,500 subjects provided by 6 global collaborators.

Of note for this clone: Its antigen is still unknown. No base quality values were provided; no much bigger clone lies one nucleotide off.

Overall study outcomes, separate from this receptor: Clinical and demographic metadata were provided uncurated, with the amount varying by source and participant.

In Seattle, one collaborating source enrolled patients while the infection was active and tracked those patients longitudinally over the course of disease. The collaborating institutions used their own protocols to collect whole blood in K2EDTA tubes. For TCRbeta analysis, collaborators shipped samples in one of three forms: frozen whole blood, isolated PBMCs, or DNA extracted from either of those sample types. TCRbeta CDR3 regions were amplified from genomic DNA using the immunoSEQ Assay, a bias-controlled multiplex PCR. Regarding the original processing steps: Within the assay, amplification of reference gene primers was used to estimate how many nucleated cells each sample contained. Sequence reads were collapsed and filtered to measure the absolute abundance of every unique TCRbeta CDR3 rearrangement. For each sample, productive Simpson clonality was calculated as the square root of Simpson's diversity index over productive rearrangements. Entries here come from immuneACCESS through TCRdb and include only in-frame sequences with V and J called. Some clones fail to appear in such tables; in the studies checked, an unresolved V gene covers under half of the shortfall, and the cause of the remainder is unknown. That table is the source of V, J and clone size, and D and trimming were worked out from the DNA. For this sample the table gives approximately 460,000 clones, of which 89% were detected only once. The top ten clones comprise roughly 0.92% of the sample.

The source material was peripheral blood. The sequence was obtained from a man aged 18-30 years with COVID-19, enrolled during active disease.

For the CDR3, the sequence is CASSQARGHYEQYF. Read as DNA, the sequence is TGTGCCAGCAGCCAAGCCAGGGGGCACTACGAGCAGTACTTC. This sequence uses TRBV14 and TRBJ2-7, with 8 junctional bases fitting TRBD1. Spanning cysteine to phenylalanine, the CDR3 consists of 14 amino acids. The sequence is cut down to CDR3 DNA, 42 bases in frame from base 1. Trimming takes 1 base off V and 3 bases off J; junction bases not matched to a gene: 2. According to the germline V gene, CDR1 reads SGHDN and CDR2 reads FVKESK.